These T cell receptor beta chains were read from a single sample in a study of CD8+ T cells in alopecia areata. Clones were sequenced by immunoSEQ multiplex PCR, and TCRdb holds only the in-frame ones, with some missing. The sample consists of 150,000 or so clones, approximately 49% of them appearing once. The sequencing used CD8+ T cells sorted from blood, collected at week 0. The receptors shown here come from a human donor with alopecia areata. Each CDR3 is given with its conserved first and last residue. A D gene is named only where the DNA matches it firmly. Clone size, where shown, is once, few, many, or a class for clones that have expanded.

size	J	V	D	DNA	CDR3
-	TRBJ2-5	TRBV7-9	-	TGTGCCAGCAGCTTAGGGGGGGCGCAGGAGACCCAGTACTTC	CASSLGGAQETQYF
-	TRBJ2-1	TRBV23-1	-	TGCGCCAGCAGTCAAGGACAGTACAATGAGCAGTTCTTC	CASSQGQYNEQFF
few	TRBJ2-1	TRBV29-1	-	TGCAGCGTCCCTGGGGGGAGGTTCAATGAGCAGTTCTTC	CSVPGGRFNEQFF
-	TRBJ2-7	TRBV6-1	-	TGTGCCAGCAGCCTCCGGGACAAACACTCCTACGAGCAGTACTTC	CASSLRDKHSYEQYF
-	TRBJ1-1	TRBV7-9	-	TGTGCCAGCACTGGGGCGGACCTGAATGTGGCTGAAGCTTTCTTT	CASTGADLNVAEAFF
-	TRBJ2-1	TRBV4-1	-	TGCGCCAGCAGCCAAGATCCCGGAAGGGCGTCGTACAATGAGCAGTTCTTC	CASSQDPGRASYNEQFF
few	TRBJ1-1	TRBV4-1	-	TGCGCCAGCAGCCATACTTTCTTGGTGGGGGGAGCTTTCTTT	CASSHTFLVGGAFF
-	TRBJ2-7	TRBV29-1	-	TGCAGCGCCGGGGGGACAGGTGATAGCTACGAGCAGTACTTC	CSAGGTGDSYEQYF
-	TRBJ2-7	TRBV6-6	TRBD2	TGTGCCAGCAGTTCCCCCCACACTAGCGGACACTACGAGCAGTACTTC	CASSSPHTSGHYEQYF
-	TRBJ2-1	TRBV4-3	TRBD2	TGCGCCAGCAGGGGCGGGGGTTTTAATGAGCAGTTCTTC	CASRGGGFNEQFF